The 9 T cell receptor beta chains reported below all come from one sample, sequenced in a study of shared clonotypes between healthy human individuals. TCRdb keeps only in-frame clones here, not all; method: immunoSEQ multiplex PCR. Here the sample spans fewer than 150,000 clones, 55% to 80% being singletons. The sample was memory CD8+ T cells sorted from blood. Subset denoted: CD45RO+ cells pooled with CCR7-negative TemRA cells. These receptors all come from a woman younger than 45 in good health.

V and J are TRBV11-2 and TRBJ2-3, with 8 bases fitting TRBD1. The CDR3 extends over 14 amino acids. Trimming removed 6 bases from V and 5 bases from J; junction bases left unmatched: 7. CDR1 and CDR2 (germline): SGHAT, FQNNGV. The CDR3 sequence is CASRIGQGLDTQYF. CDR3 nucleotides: TGTGCCAGCAGAATCGGACAGGGATTAGATACGCAGTATTTT.

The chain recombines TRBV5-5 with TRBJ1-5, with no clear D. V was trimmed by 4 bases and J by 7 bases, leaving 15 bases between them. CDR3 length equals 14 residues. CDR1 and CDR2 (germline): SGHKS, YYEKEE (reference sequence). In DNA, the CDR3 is TGTGCCAGCAGCGAGCGATGGGGAATCCAGCCCCAGCATTTT. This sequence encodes CASSERWGIQPQHF.

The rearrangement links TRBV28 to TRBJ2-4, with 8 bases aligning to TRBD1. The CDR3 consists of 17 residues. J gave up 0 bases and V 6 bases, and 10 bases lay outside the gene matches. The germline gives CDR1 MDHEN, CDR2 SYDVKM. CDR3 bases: TGTGCCAGCAGGCACCGTCAGGGGGCCCTAGCCAAAAACATTCAGTACTTC. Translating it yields CASRHRQGALAKNIQYF.

The CDR3 bases are TGTGCCAGCAGCTCCCCGTCGGGCGAGCAGTACTTC. This codes for CASSSPSGEQYF. The chain recombines TRBV11-2 with TRBJ2-7; D gene ambiguous. Trimming left V 4 bases short and J 6 bases short, with 10 bases between. The length of the CDR3 is 12 residues. The germline CDR1 and CDR2 sequences are SGHAT and FQNNGV. Full variable domain (remainder filled in from reference TRBV11-2 and TRBJ2-7): EAGVAQSPRYKIIEKRQSVAFWCNPISGHATLYWYQQILGQGPKLLIQFQNNGVVDDSQLPKDRFSAERLKGVDSTLKIQPAKLEDSAVYLCASSSPSGEQYFGPGTRLTVT.

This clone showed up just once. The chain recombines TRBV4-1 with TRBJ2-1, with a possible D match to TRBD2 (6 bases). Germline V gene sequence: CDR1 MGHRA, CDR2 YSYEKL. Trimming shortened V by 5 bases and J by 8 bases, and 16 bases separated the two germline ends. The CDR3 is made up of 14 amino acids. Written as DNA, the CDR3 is TGCGCCAGCAGCGGGACTCGTGGTTTTTATGAGCAGTTCTTC. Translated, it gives CASSGTRGFYEQFF.

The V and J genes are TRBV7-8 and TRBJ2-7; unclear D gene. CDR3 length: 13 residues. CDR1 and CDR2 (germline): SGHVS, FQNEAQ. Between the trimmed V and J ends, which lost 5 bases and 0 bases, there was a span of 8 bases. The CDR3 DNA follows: TGTGCCAGCAGCGTTGGATACTCCTACGAGCAGTACTTC. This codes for CASSVGYSYEQYF.

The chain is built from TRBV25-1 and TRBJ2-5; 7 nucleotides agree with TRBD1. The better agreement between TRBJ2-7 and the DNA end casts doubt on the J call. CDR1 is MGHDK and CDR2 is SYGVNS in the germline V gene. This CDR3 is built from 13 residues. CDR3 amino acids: CASMGQTPYEQYF. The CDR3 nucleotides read TGTGCCAGCATGGGACAGACCCCCTACGAGCAGTACTTC.

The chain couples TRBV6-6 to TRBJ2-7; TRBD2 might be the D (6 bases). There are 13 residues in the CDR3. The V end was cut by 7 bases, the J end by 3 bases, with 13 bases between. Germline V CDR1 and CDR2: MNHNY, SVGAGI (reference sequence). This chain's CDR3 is CASNGRENYEQYF. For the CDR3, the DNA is TGTGCCAGCAACGGACGGGAGAACTACGAGCAGTACTTC.

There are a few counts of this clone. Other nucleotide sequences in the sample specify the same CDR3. CDR3 DNA sequence: TGTGCCAGCAGCCCCCCACAATACTCTGGGGCCAACGTCCTGACTTTC. Translated: CASSPPQYSGANVLTF. The V and J genes are TRBV7-9 and TRBJ2-6, with no clear D. Trimming cost V 5 bases and J 0 bases, with 11 bases left between them. This CDR3 is built from 16 residues. Germline CDR1 and CDR2: SEHNR and FQNEAQ (reference sequence).